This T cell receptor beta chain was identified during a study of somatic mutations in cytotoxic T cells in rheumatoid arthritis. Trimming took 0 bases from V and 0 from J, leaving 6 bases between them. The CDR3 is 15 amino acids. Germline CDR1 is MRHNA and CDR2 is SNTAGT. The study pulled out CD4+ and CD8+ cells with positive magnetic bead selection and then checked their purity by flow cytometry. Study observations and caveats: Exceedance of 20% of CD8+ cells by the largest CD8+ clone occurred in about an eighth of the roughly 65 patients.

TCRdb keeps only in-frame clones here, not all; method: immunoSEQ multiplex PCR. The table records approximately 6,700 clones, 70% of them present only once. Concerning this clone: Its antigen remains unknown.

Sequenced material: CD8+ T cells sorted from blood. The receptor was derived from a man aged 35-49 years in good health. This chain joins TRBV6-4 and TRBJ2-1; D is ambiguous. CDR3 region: CASSDSADSYNEQFF. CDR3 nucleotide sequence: TGTGCCAGCAGTGACTCTGCGGACTCCTACAATGAGCAGTTCTTC.